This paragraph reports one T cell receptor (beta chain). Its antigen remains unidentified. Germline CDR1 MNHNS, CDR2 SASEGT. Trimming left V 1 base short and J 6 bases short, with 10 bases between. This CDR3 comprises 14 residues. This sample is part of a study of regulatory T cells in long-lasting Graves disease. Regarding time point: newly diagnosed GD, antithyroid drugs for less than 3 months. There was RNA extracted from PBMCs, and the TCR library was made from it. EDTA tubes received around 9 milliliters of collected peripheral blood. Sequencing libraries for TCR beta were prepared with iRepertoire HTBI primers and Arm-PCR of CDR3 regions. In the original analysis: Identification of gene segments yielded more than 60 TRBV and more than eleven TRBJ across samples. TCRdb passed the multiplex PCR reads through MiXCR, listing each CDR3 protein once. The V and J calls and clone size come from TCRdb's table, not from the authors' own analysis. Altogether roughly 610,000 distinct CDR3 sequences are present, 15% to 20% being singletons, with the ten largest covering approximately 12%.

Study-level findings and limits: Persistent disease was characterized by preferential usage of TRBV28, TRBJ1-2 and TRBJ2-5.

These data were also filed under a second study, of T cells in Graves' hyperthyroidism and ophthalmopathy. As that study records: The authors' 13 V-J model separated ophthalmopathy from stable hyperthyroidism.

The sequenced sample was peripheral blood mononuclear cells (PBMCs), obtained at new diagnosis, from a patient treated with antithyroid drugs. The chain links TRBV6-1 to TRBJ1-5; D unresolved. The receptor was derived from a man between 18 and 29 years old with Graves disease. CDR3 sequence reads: CASSEGGSGQPQHF. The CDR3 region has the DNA TGTGCCAGCAGTGAAGGAGGGAGCGGTCAGCCCCAGCATTTT.